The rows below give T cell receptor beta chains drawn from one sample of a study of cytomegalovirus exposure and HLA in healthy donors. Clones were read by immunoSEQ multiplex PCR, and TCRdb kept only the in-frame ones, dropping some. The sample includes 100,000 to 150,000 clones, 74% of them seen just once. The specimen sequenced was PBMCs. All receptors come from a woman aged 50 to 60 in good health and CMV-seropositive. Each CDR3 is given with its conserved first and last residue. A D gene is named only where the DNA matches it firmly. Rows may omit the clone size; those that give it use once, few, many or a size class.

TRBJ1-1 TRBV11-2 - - TGTGCCAGCAAGAGGAGGGACGGCACTGAAGCTTTCTTT CASKRRDGTEAFF
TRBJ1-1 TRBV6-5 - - TGTGCCAGCAGTCCTACAGTATCGGTGAACACTGAAGCTTTCTTT CASSPTVSVNTEAFF
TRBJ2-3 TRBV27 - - TGTGCCAGCCAGAGCACAGATACGCAGTATTTT CASQSTDTQYF
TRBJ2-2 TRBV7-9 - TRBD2 TGTGCCAGCAGCCTTCTAGCGGGGACCTCAACCGGGGAGCTGTTTTTT CASSLLAGTSTGELFF
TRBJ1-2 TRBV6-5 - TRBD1 TGTGCCAGCAGACCTCCGGGACAGTTTTATGGCTACACCTTC CASRPPGQFYGYTF
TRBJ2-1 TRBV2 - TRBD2 TGTGCCAGCAGCCCAGACTATAGCGGGGGTCAGTTCTTC CASSPDYSGGQFF
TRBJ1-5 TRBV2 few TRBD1 TGTGCCAGCAGTAGTCAGGGGGCCAGCAATCAGCCCCAGCATTTT CASSSQGASNQPQHF
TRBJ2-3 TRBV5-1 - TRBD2 TGCGCCAGCAGCTTACTTACTAGCGGGGGAAGCACAGATACGCAGTATTTT CASSLLTSGGSTDTQYF
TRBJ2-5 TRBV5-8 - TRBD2 TGTGCCAGCCCCAAGGTGTCGGGAGGAGAGACCCAGTACTTC CASPKVSGGETQYF
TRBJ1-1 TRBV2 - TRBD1 TGTGCCAGCAGCACTACAGGGGGCGCGGACACTGAAGCTTTCTTT CASSTTGGADTEAFF
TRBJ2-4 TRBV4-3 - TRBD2 TGCGCCAGCAGCCAAGGTACTAGCGGGGGTTTGAACATTCAGTACTTC CASSQGTSGGLNIQYF
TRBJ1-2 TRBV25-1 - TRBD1 TGTGCCAGCAGACCGCCAGGGGGTAATGGCTACACCTTC CASRPPGGNGYTF
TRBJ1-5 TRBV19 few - TGTGCCAGTACTCGGGGGGGACGGCCCCAGCATTTT CASTRGGRPQHF
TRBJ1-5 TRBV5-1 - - TGCGCCAGCAGGGAGGAGGGCCAGCCCCAGCATTTT CASREEGQPQHF
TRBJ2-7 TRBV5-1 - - TGCGCCAGCAGACCCGAGCCCGGCTCCTACGAGCAGTACTTC CASRPEPGSYEQYF
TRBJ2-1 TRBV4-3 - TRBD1 TGCGCCAGCAGCCAAGAATCGACAGGGACGGGCTACAATGAGCAGTTCTTC CASSQESTGTGYNEQFF
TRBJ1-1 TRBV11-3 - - TGTGCCAGCAGCCCAAACTCTCTGAGGGACACTGAAGCTTTCTTT CASSPNSLRDTEAFF
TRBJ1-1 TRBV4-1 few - TGCGCCAGCAGCCAGATAGGAGGGATGAACACTGAAGCTTTCTTT CASSQIGGMNTEAFF
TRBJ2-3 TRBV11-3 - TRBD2 TGTGCCAGCAGCTCCCTAGCGGGGGGCACAGATACGCAGTATTTT CASSSLAGGTDTQYF
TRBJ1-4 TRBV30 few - TGTGCCTGGAAGGGAGGGAACAGAAATGAAAAACTGTTTTTT CAWKGGNRNEKLFF
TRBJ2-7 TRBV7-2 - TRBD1 TGTGCCAGCAGCTTAGGGGGGACAGCTGCCTACGAGCAGTACTTC CASSLGGTAAYEQYF
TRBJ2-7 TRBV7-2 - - TGTGCCAGCAGCCAGCGGTTCGCCTACGAGCAGTACTTC CASSQRFAYEQYF
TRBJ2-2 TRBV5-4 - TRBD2 TGTGCCAGCAGCCCAGAAGCGGGGGGGCCGGTCGGGGAGCTGTTTTTT CASSPEAGGPVGELFF
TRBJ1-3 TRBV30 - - TGTGCCTGCCACGGGGCTGGAAACACCATATATTTT CACHGAGNTIYF
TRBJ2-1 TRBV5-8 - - TGTGCCAGCGGTAGGACAAGCTTCAATGAGCAGTTCTTC CASGRTSFNEQFF
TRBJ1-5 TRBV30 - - TGTGCCTGGAGACCCCCAACAGGGAACCGGCCCCAGCATTTT CAWRPPTGNRPQHF
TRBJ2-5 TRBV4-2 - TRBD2 TGTGCCAGCAGCCGGGAACGGGAGGAGGAGACCCAGTACTTC CASSREREEETQYF
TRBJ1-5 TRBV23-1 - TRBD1 TGCGCCAGCAGTCTAAAACCGGGACAGGTAAAGGAAAATACTTATCAGCCCCAGCATTTT CASSLKPGQVKENTYQPQHF
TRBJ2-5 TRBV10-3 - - TGTGCCATCAGTGAGCCTGGGCGCCGGGAGACCCAGTACTTC CAISEPGRRETQYF
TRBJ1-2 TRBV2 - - TGTGCCAGCGTCCTTGGAGGCGGCGATGGCTACACCTTC CASVLGGGDGYTF